Listed here are 4 T cell receptor beta chains from one sample, sequenced in a study of cytomegalovirus exposure and HLA in healthy donors. Profiled with immunoSEQ multiplex PCR; TCRdb holds only in-frame clones, not every one. Of roughly 120,000 clones listed, approximately 89% are singletons. Input material: PBMCs. All receptors derive from a man aged 18 to 30 in good health and CMV-seronegative.

A remark on this clone: The germline gene is not matched at one end of the junction; a read error may be the cause. V usage is TRBV30 and J usage is TRBJ1-1; TRBD1 is a possible D gene (6 bases). Germline loops: CDR1 GTSNPN, CDR2 SVGIG (reference sequence). The CDR3 consists of 16 residues. Here the CDR3 reads CARRGSGGTLNTEAFF. CDR3 sequence (DNA): TGTGCCCGGAGGGGGTCTGGGGGGACCCTGAACACTGAAGCTTTCTTT. Variable domain in full (rest from reference TRBV30 and TRBJ1-1): SQTIHQWPATLVQPVGSPLSLECTVEGTSNPNLYWYRQAAGRGLQLLFYSVGIGQISSEVPQNLSASRPQDRQFILSSKKLLLSDSGFYLCARRGSGGTLNTEAFFGQGTRLTVV.

V and J are TRBV7-9 and TRBJ2-7; 8 bases agree with TRBD2. CDR3 length: 17 residues. The junction had 18 bases not matched to a gene; V was cut back by 1 base and J by 10 bases. Germline V CDR1 and CDR2: SEHNR, FQNEAQ (reference sequence). CDR3 sequence reads: CASSLVGGGRRPSVQYF. As DNA, the CDR3 is TGTGCCAGCAGCTTAGTGGGGGGCGGGAGGCGCCCCTCCGTACAGTACTTC.

The V gene is TRBV27, the J gene TRBJ2-3; perhaps TRBD2 as D (6 bases). Looked up from germline, CDR1 is MNHEY and CDR2 is SMNVEV (reference sequence). This CDR3 region has 18 residues. The germline V and J ends were trimmed by 4 bases and 5 bases, with 25 bases remaining between them. The CDR3 is CASSSLGYGREGGDTQYF. CDR3 DNA: TGTGCCAGCAGTTCCTTGGGCTACGGGAGAGAGGGAGGAGATACGCAGTATTTT.

The chain couples TRBV6-5 to TRBJ2-7, with a tentative D call TRBD2 (6 bases). The CDR3 has 15 amino acids. V lost 7 bases to trimming and J lost 2 bases, with 18 bases between them. Germline lookup yields CDR1 MNHEY and CDR2 SVGAGI. CDR3 DNA sequence: TGTGCCAGCATTACCCAAGGGAGGAGGACCTACGAGCAGTACTTC. Amino acid sequence: CASITQGRRTYEQYF.